The 17 T cell receptor beta chains given below trace back to one sample, sequenced in a study of tumor-infiltrating lymphocytes in primary liver carcinoma. RNA isolated from unsorted whole blood supplied the blood RNA, with germline DNA also extracted. A primer in the constant region served to generate TCR beta cDNA from 500 to 600 ng of total RNA. Libraries for TCR beta were built through three nested multiplex PCR rounds, which together made up a slightly modified ARM-PCR procedure. The study ran its first two PCR rounds for nine to ten cycles each, using TRBV1-TRBV30 forward primers and a C-beta reverse primer. TCRdb independently ran MiXCR on the multiplex PCR reads; one entry per CDR3 protein. The sample includes 250,000 to 400,000 distinct CDR3 sequences, about 62% of them seen just once. Sample: peripheral blood. The receptors derive from a man aged 40-49 years with primary liver carcinoma and hepatitis B virus infection.

The chain is built from TRBV6-2 or TRBV6-3 and TRBJ2-3, with TRBD2 matching 7 bases. The V segment lost 4 bases and the J segment 2 bases; nucleotides outside the gene matches: 9. The germline V gene has CDR1 MNHEY and CDR2 SVGEGT. This CDR3 has 16 residues. CDR3 DNA sequence: TGTGCCAGCAGTTGCTTCGGCGGGGGTTCCACAGATACGCAGTATTTT. Its translation is CASSCFGGGSTDTQYF.

This clonotype was seen ten or more times. The J gene is TRBJ2-7, the V gene TRBV6-5; 8 bases agree with TRBD1. With 5 bases clipped from V and 11 bases from J, the junction kept 8 bases outside the gene matches. This CDR3 region has 12 residues. The germline CDR1 and CDR2 sequences are MNHEY and SVGAGI. The CDR3 DNA reads TGTGCCAGCAGTAACCCTACAGGGGGAGAGTACTTC. Protein product: CASSNPTGGEYF.

A word on this clonotype: This may arise from a read error, as a much more abundant clone is one base away. The rearrangement links TRBV6-1 to TRBJ2-7; a weak D match, TRBD2 (6 bases). The V gene lost 5 bases and the J gene lost 4 bases, with 18 bases spanning the gap. The CDR3 is 15 amino acids. The germline V gene encodes CDR1 MNHNS and CDR2 SASEGT. CDR3 residues: CASSLKDGRDYEQYF. CDR3 nucleotides: TGTGCCAGCAGTTTGAAGGACGGGAGAGATTACGAGCAGTACTTC.

This sequence joins TRBV14 and TRBJ1-2, with a weak D call TRBD1 (6 bases). Trimming took off 4 bases at V and 8 bases at J, with 14 bases between the two ends. Germline V lookup: CDR1 SGHDN, CDR2 FVKESK. The CDR3 loop spans 13 amino acids. CDR3 coding DNA: TGTGCCAGCAGCCCAAAGAATGGGGGCGGCTACACCTTC. Its translation: CASSPKNGGGYTF.

This clonotype was recorded a few times. The chain uses TRBV28 and TRBJ2-7; 9 bases are a match to TRBD2. There are 15 residues in the CDR3. V trimming: 8 bases; J trimming: 3 bases; junction bases outside the gene matches: 11. Germline V gives CDR1 MDHEN, CDR2 SYDVKM. CDR3 amino acids: CASGLLLAGSYEQYF. Written as DNA, the CDR3 is TGTGCCAGCGGGTTACTCCTAGCGGGGAGCTACGAGCAGTACTTC.

This clonotype was picked up a small number of times. No conserved phenylalanine or tryptophan ends this CDR3, so it is likely a read error. The CDR3 region has the DNA TGTGCCAGCAGTTACACGGTTAGCGGAGATACGCAGTATTTG. It yields the protein CASSYTVSGDTQYL. The chain has TRBV6-2 or TRBV6-3 and TRBJ2-3; TRBD2 might be the D (6 bases). CDR1 and CDR2 (germline): MNHEY, SVGEGT. The CDR3 is made up of 14 amino acids. With 2 bases removed from V and 5 bases from J, the gap between germline ends came to 11 bases.

This clonotype was seen a few times. A much more abundant neighbour one base away suggests this may be a read error. This rearrangement joins TRBV5-4 to TRBJ1-2; D is perhaps TRBD1 (6 bases). V lost 5 bases to trimming and J lost 14 bases, with 13 bases between them. This CDR3 is 10 amino acids long. Germline V lookup: CDR1 SGHNT, CDR2 YYREEE (reference sequence). The CDR3 DNA reads as TGTGCCAGCAGGCCCGGCCAGGGGACCTTC. It yields the protein CASRPGQGTF.

The rearrangement links TRBV6-1 to TRBJ2-7, with D possibly being TRBD2 (5 bases). CDR1 is MNHNS, CDR2 SASEGT, per germline. This CDR3 is 13 amino acids long. For the CDR3, the DNA is TGTGATAGCAGTGAAAGAGGGTCATCCGAGCAGTACTTC. Protein: CDSSERGSSEQYF.

V is TRBV11-2 and J is TRBJ1-3; unclear D gene. CDR3 size: 12 residues. Germline assignment: CDR1 SGHAT and CDR2 FQNNGV. V shed 11 bases and J shed 4 bases, with 12 bases lying between them. The CDR3 here is CAGSLGGNTIYF. The CDR3, as DNA: TGTGCCGGTAGTTTGGGGGGAAACACCATATATTTT.

Concerning this clonotype: The CDR3 ends on some other residue instead of the conserved phenylalanine or tryptophan, so this is likely a read error. The chain has TRBV11-2 and TRBJ2-2; the match to TRBD2 covers 10 bases. From germline, CDR1 is SGHAT and CDR2 FQNNGV. The V and J ends lost 6 bases and 7 bases, in that order; junction bases with no gene match: 8. The CDR3 covers 15 residues. CDR3 DNA: TGTGCCAGCAGTCGGACTAGCGGTAGTGGCGGGGAGCTGTTTTCT. Translated: CASSRTSGSGGELFS.

The chain uses TRBV11-3 and TRBJ2-4, with D tentatively TRBD2 (5 bases). V lost 5 bases to trimming and J lost 10 bases, with 21 bases between them. This CDR3 is 15 amino acids long. Per germline, CDR1 SGHNT and CDR2 YENEEA. Here the CDR3 reads CASSPGGLAINIQYF. CDR3 nucleotide sequence: TGTGCCAGCAGCCCCGGCGGGCTAGCCATAAATATTCAGTACTTC.

With respect to this clonotype: One base away lies a much larger clone, so this may be a sequencing read error. The chain combines TRBV4-3 with TRBJ2-2; no firm D call. The V gene's germline CDR1 is LGHNA and CDR2 YSLEER. This CDR3 spans 13 amino acids. The V and J ends lost 3 bases and 5 bases respectively, with 7 bases between them. The CDR3 DNA sequence: TGCGCCAGCAGCCAGGGCGTAACCGGGGAGCTGTTTTTT. Residues: CASSQGVTGELFF.

The V call is TRBV29-1, the J call TRBJ1-5; perhaps TRBD1 as D (6 bases). The CDR3 loop spans 13 amino acids. Per the germline V gene, CDR1 is SQVTM and CDR2 is ANQGSEA. The V and J ends lost 4 bases and 16 bases respectively, with 23 bases between them. CDR3 in DNA: TGCAGCGTTGTAAAAGGGGCAGGACAGCCACATCATTTT. This gives the protein CSVVKGAGQPHHF.

The table lists this clonotype with a few counts. Relative to the germline gene, one junction end is altered; a read error may explain this. The chain carries TRBV7-9 and TRBJ2-7; 8 bases match TRBD1. The CDR3 is 13 residues long. Germline CDR1 reads SEHNR; CDR2 reads FQNEAQ (reference sequence). The CDR3 nucleotides read TGTGCCAGTAGCTTCGGACAGGGAGGCGAGCAGTACTTC. Protein sequence: CASSFGQGGEQYF.

On this clonotype itself: Germline and junction disagree at one end, which may indicate a read error. The chain links TRBV6-5 to TRBJ2-5, with 7 bases aligning to TRBD1. Germline V gene lookup returns CDR1 MNHEY and CDR2 SVGAGI. This CDR3 has 15 amino acids. The CDR3 bases are TGTGCCAACAGTTACTCGGGTAGGGGGCATGAGACCCAGTACTTC. The encoded protein is CANSYSGRGHETQYF.

On this clonotype itself: One end of the junction fails to match germline, which may point to a read error. The chain employs TRBV5-4 and TRBJ2-1; the D gene is possibly TRBD2 (6 bases). Germline assignment: CDR1 SGHNT and CDR2 YYREEE (reference sequence). The CDR3 consists of 15 residues. This chain's CDR3 is CASSSQAGSYNVQFF. The CDR3 nucleotides read TGTGCCAGCAGCTCCCAAGCGGGCTCCTACAATGTGCAGTTCTTC.

Regarding this clonotype: A much larger clone lies one base from this, so it may be a read error. The chain carries TRBV4-2 and TRBJ2-5; D remains unclear. The CDR3 has 15 residues. Germline values: CDR1 LGHNA, CDR2 YNFKEQ. CDR3: CASNQDQEPQETQYF. CDR3 bases: TGTGCCAGCAACCAAGATCAAGAACCCCAAGAGACCCAGTACTTC.